This TCR beta chain was identified during a study of T cells in Graves' hyperthyroidism and ophthalmopathy. It was RNA transcripts that yielded the amplified TCR beta CDR3 regions. The primer set for the first-round RT-PCR of the TCR CDR3 was HTBI. TCRdb reprocessed the multiplex PCR reads via MiXCR and lists one record per CDR3 protein. The sample shows about 210,000 distinct CDR3 sequences, roughly a sixth of them seen only once. The PBMCs were taken from around 9.1 ml of fresh peripheral blood. This clonotype was seen a handful of times. As yet, its antigen is unknown. Findings of the study overall: Ophthalmopathy was distinguished from stable hyperthyroidism by 13 V-J signatures. In blood, most of the thyroid clonotypes expanded above 0.001 were also present.

The source is a man in his forties or fifties with Graves' hyperthyroidism. Sequencing used blood.

The CDR3 coding sequence is TGTGCCAGCAGTGCGGACAGGGCGACCTACGAGCAGTACTTC. It encodes CASSADRATYEQYF. The chain is built from TRBV27 and TRBJ2-7, with TRBD1 matching 8 bases. The CDR3 covers 14 residues. Germline V gene sequence: CDR1 MNHEY, CDR2 SMNVEV (reference sequence). V trimming: 5 bases; J trimming: 2 bases; junction bases outside the gene matches: 5.